This T cell receptor (beta chain) comes out of a study of sequential checkpoint blockade in melanoma. The overall study: First-line arms were nivolumab then ipilimumab, or the reverse, randomized 1:1.

Germline V lookup: CDR1 MNHGY, CDR2 SAAAGT. The CDR3 runs 16 residues. V gave up 6 bases and J gave up 9 bases, with 27 bases separating them. This clone is judged medium-sized. The method was immunoSEQ multiplex PCR; TCRdb's version includes in-frame clones alone and lacks a portion of them. The sample includes more than 6,000 clones, more than 20% of them seen just once. As to treatment: randomized to nivolumab then ipilimumab (arm A) or the reverse (arm B). Sequencing used tumor tissue (inferred from file names), obtained from a patient given nivolumab and ipilimumab in sequence. The TCR comes from a human donor with melanoma. The chain has TRBV6-8 and TRBJ2-7; maybe TRBD1 (7 bases). The CDR3 DNA follows: TGTGCCAGCAGCTATACATCCCGGACAGGAGGGGTAGCGCAGTACTTC. Amino acids: CASSYTSRTGGVAQYF.